This T cell receptor beta chain was recorded in a study of OX40 agonist ivuxolimab in advanced cancers. With respect to the entire study: The costimulatory receptor OX40 (CD134) was targeted by ivuxolimab, a fully human IgG2 agonistic monoclonal antibody. Intravenous ivuxolimab was administered to patients every 2 weeks at six dose levels: 0.01, 0.1, 0.3, 1.5, 3 and 10 mg/kg. Of the roughly 51 dose-escalation patients, hepatocellular carcinoma was present in about 20, melanoma in roughly 15, renal cell carcinoma in 9 and head and neck cancer in 9. A male proportion of about 79% and a mean age of approximately 58 years, ranging from about 23 to 90, were recorded for the dose-escalation cohort. Prior anti-PD-1, anti-PD-L1 or anti-CTLA-4 therapy was permitted, and checkpoint inhibitors had been received by 30% to 40% of dose-escalation patients. Partial responses were achieved by three dose-escalation patients, of whom one had hepatocellular carcinoma and two had cutaneous melanoma. Peripheral TCRbeta sequencing aimed to test whether ivuxolimab altered TCR sequence diversity and caused clonal T-cell expansion. The paper reports the monotherapy dose-escalation portion (N of about 52 patients) of the phase I ivuxolimab trial. The research as a whole found: Low levels of normalized T-cell clonal expansion were also shown by some nonresponding patients. In the 0.1-3.0 mg/kg groups, partial responders were among the patients with the lowest normalized peripheral clonal expansion, particularly in CD8+ T cells. After ivuxolimab, more expanded clones were found on average in CD8+ T cells than in CD4+ T cells. The antigen specificity of the clonally expanded peripheral T cells was not determined. At doses of 0.1 to 3.0 mg/kg, clonal expansion of both CD4+ and CD8+ blood T cells was observed from baseline to week 6.

Worth noting for this clone: Its antigen remains unidentified. Nothing much larger sits one base from this clone, and base qualities are not available.

Patients with a history of autoimmune disease or receiving systemic immunosuppression were excluded from the trial. In every dose cohort, peripheral blood was drawn for TCR sequencing at baseline, cycle 4 day 1, and cycle 7 day 1. Samples came from an open-label, multicenter, first-in-human phase I dose-escalation trial of ivuxolimab. The trial enrolled adults with locally advanced or metastatic head and neck squamous cell, hepatocellular, melanoma or renal cell carcinoma. Before TCR sequencing, CD4+ T cells and CD8+ T cells were sorted from peripheral blood as separate populations. Sequences MNHEY (CDR1) and SMNVEV (CDR2) are obtained from the germline V gene (reference sequence). V is cut by 0 bases and J by 6 bases, and the space between the germline ends is 21 bases. The CDR3 holds 19 amino acids from the cysteine to the phenylalanine. The CDR3 DNA has 57 bases and is translated from base 1. Genomic DNA was extracted from sorted cells for sequencing of the TCRbeta CDR3 region. The immunoSEQ Assay was used to sequence the TCRbeta CDR3 regions. What TCRdb holds here is the immuneACCESS table cut down to in-frame rearrangements. Part of the clones is not present; checked against another copy, under half of the missing clones reflect an unresolved V gene, and the others are unexplained. Across this sample there are more than 40,000 clones, with just over 85% seen only once. About 56% of the sample rests with the top ten.

The chain links TRBV27 with TRBJ1-6; possibly the D gene is TRBD1, per 5 matching bases. Material: CD4+ or CD8+ T cells sorted from blood, obtained in a trial of the OX40 agonist ivuxolimab. This clonotype was obtained from an adult with an advanced solid tumor such as melanoma, head and neck, liver or kidney cancer. The CDR3 protein: CASSLSRADGAIGNSPLHF. Here is the DNA: TGTGCCAGCAGTTTATCTAGGGCCGACGGGGCTATTGGTAATTCACCCCTCCACTTT.